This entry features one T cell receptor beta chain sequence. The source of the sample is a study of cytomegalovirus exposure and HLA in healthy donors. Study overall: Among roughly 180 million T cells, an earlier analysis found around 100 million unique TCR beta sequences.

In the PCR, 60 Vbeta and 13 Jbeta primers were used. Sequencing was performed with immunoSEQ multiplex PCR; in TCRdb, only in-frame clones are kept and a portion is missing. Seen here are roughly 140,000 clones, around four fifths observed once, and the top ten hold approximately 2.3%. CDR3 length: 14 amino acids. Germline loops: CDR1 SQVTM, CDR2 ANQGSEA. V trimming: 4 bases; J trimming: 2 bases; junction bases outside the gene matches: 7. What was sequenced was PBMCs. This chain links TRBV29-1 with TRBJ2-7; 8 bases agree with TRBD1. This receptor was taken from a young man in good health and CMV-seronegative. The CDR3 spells CSVVSQGATYEQYF. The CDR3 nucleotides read TGCAGCGTTGTGTCCCAGGGGGCGACCTACGAGCAGTACTTC.